The rows below give T cell receptor beta chains drawn from one sample of a study of naive and memory T cell subsets. TCRdb analysed the UMI-ligation and nested PCR reads with MiXCR anew, one entry per CDR3 protein. This sample carries 150,000 or so distinct CDR3 sequences, 20% to 25% of them seen once, and the ten largest clones take about 0.11%. The sequenced material came from naive CD4+ T cells from blood. These receptors were taken from a human donor in good health. Each CDR3 is given with its conserved first and last residue. Fields, in order: J gene, clone size, V gene, D gene, CDR3 DNA, CDR3 protein. D genes are given only for firm matches. The size field is filled for only some rows; it gives once, few, many or a size class.

TRBJ2-4 | many | TRBV10-3 | TRBD1 | TGTGCCATCAGTCCAGGGGGTGACAAAAACATTCAGTACTTC | CAISPGGDKNIQYF
TRBJ2-1 | few | TRBV5-1 | - | TGCGCCAGCAGCTTGGGAGACAGACACAATGAGCAGTTCTTC | CASSLGDRHNEQFF
TRBJ2-4 | many | TRBV20-1 | TRBD1 | TGCAGTGCTGGTGGACAGGGGGCCAAAAACATTCAGTACTTC | CSAGGQGAKNIQYF
TRBJ2-3 | - | TRBV4-3 | - | TGCGCCAGCAGCCAAGGAATTGCTAGCACAGATACGCAGTATTTT | CASSQGIASTDTQYF
TRBJ2-7 | many | TRBV28 | - | TGTGCCAGCAGTTTAAACTACGAGCAGTACTTC | CASSLNYEQYF
TRBJ1-2 | - | TRBV10-3 | - | TGTGCCATCAGTGGGTTACAGGGAACCGATGGCTACACCTTC | CAISGLQGTDGYTF
TRBJ2-7 | - | TRBV20-1 | TRBD1 | TGCAGTGCTAGAGACCGGGACAGGATCTACGAGCAGTACTTC | CSARDRDRIYEQYF
TRBJ2-2 | - | TRBV5-1 | TRBD2 | TGCGCCAGCAGCTCCGGGACTAGCGCGACCGGGGAGCTGTTTTTT | CASSSGTSATGELFF
TRBJ2-3 | - | TRBV7-2 | TRBD2 | TGTGCCAGCAGCTCGCGACTAGCGGGATCAGATACGCAGTATTTT | CASSSRLAGSDTQYF
TRBJ2-2 | many | TRBV3-1 | - | TGTGCCAGCAGCCAAGATCCCGGCACCGGGGAGCTGTTTTTT | CASSQDPGTGELFF
TRBJ2-7 | - | TRBV20-1 | TRBD2 | TGCAGTGCTAGCCTGGGACTAGCGGGAGCCGCGAGCTCCTACGAGCAGTACTTC | CSASLGLAGAASSYEQYF
TRBJ1-2 | - | TRBV6-2/TRBV6-3 | - | TGTGCCAGCAGTTACGTGGGATTCTATGGCTACACCTTC | CASSYVGFYGYTF
TRBJ1-1 | few | TRBV20-1 | - | TGCAGTGCCACTCGGGGGGCAGCAATGAACACTGAAGCTTTCTTT | CSATRGAAMNTEAFF
TRBJ2-3 | few | TRBV5-5 | TRBD2 | TGTGCCAGCAGCTATCCGGGACTAGCGGGAGGCACAGATACGCAGTATTTT | CASSYPGLAGGTDTQYF
TRBJ2-1 | - | TRBV7-2 | TRBD2 | TGTGCCAGCAGCTTAGGGGGAGGGCCATTTGATGAGCAGTTCTTC | CASSLGGGPFDEQFF
TRBJ1-5 | - | TRBV12-3/TRBV12-4 | TRBD1 | TGTGCCAGCAGTTCACGACAGGGGAGCAATCAGCCCCAGCATTTT | CASSSRQGSNQPQHF
TRBJ2-1 | few | TRBV29-1 | - | TGCAGCGTTGAAGTAGGGACAACGAATGAGCAGTTCTTC | CSVEVGTTNEQFF
TRBJ2-7 | - | TRBV6-6 | - | TGTGCCAGCAGCCCACCAGTAATGGTCGACGAGCAGTACTTC | CASSPPVMVDEQYF
TRBJ1-4 | - | TRBV18 | - | TGTGCCAGCTCACCTAGGACGCCGGATAATGAAAAACTGTTTTTT | CASSPRTPDNEKLFF
TRBJ2-2 | few | TRBV6-2/TRBV6-3 | - | TGTGCCAGCAGCCACTCTGGACACGCGAACACCGGGGAGCTGTTTTTT | CASSHSGHANTGELFF
TRBJ2-6 | few | TRBV29-1 | - | TGCAGCGGCATATCTGGGGCCAACGTCCTGACTTTC | CSGISGANVLTF
TRBJ2-3 | few | TRBV6-5 | - | TGTGCCAGCGGGGCCTGGGGCACAGATACGCAGTATTTT | CASGAWGTDTQYF
TRBJ1-3 | - | TRBV27 | - | TGTGCCAGCAGTCCCACGACCCCTGGAAACACCATATATTTT | CASSPTTPGNTIYF
TRBJ2-1 | few | TRBV28 | TRBD2 | TGTGCCAGCAGCCCCGCGGGACTAGCGGGTTCGAATGAGCAGTTCTTC | CASSPAGLAGSNEQFF
TRBJ2-1 | - | TRBV11-2 | TRBD2 | TGTGCCAGCAGCTTACTAAGTAGCGGGATCATGAATGAGCAGTTCTTC | CASSLLSSGIMNEQFF
TRBJ1-5 | few | TRBV19 | - | TGTGCCAGTAGTGAGATTGGCTCTTATAGCAATCAGCCCCAGCATTTT | CASSEIGSYSNQPQHF
TRBJ2-7 | - | TRBV6-5 | TRBD1 | TGTGCCAGCAGTCGGAGGACAGGAGCCTACGAGCAGTACTTC | CASSRRTGAYEQYF
TRBJ2-1 | few | TRBV18 | TRBD1 | TGTGCCAGCTCACTCGGACAGGGCTACAATGAGCAGTTCTTC | CASSLGQGYNEQFF